Each of the 23 T cell receptor beta chains below was sequenced from the same sample in a study of cytomegalovirus exposure and HLA in healthy donors. 60 Vbeta and 13 Jbeta primers were used in PCR. TCRdb's table, derived via immunoSEQ multiplex PCR, lists solely in-frame clones and lacks some. The sample has around 210,000 clones, around 80% seen once. Sequencing was done on a sample of PBMCs. The origin of the receptors is a boy between 10 and 17 years old in good health and CMV-seronegative.

The chain has TRBV5-4 and TRBJ2-2, with no clear D. CDR1 SGHNT and CDR2 YYREEE come from the germline V gene (reference sequence). V was trimmed by 4 bases and J by 7 bases, leaving 8 bases between them. The CDR3 runs 12 residues. The CDR3 DNA sequence: TGTGCCAGCAGCGTTCACTTCGGGGAGCTGTTTTTT. Translating gives CASSVHFGELFF.

The rearrangement uses TRBV5-6 and TRBJ2-4; weak D call: TRBD1 (6 bases). V lost 2 bases and J lost 9, with 9 bases in between. This CDR3 has 12 residues. Germline-derived CDR1 and CDR2 are SGHDT and YYEEEE. The CDR3 loop is CASSLGQSIQYF. The CDR3 DNA is TGTGCCAGCAGCTTAGGACAGAGCATTCAGTACTTC.

The V and J genes are TRBV10-3 and TRBJ1-5; possible D gene TRBD1, 5 bases. Germline assignment: CDR1 ENHRY and CDR2 SYGVKD. This CDR3 contains 15 residues. The V end was cut by 3 bases, the J end by 1 base, with 10 bases between. Here the CDR3 reads CAISEAGGSNQPQHF. As DNA, the CDR3 is TGTGCCATCAGTGAAGCGGGGGGGAGCAATCAGCCCCAGCATTTT.

The CDR3 nucleotides read TGTGCCAGCAGCCTAGCGGGAGGGAGGAATGAGCAGTTCTTC. It translates to CASSLAGGRNEQFF. This rearrangement joins TRBV25-1 to TRBJ2-1; 12 nucleotides agree with TRBD2. Germline CDR1 is MGHDK and CDR2 is SYGVNS. The trim removed 6 bases at V and 7 bases at J, leaving 4 bases unmatched. CDR3 size: 14 residues.

The genes are TRBV2 and TRBJ2-1; 12 nucleotides match TRBD2. The CDR3 is 15 residues long. The germline gives CDR1 SNHLY, CDR2 FYNNEI. The V segment lost 5 bases and the J segment 5 bases; nucleotides outside the gene matches: 4. CDR3 coding DNA: TGTGCCAGCAGTCCCGCTAGCGGGGGGGACAATGAGCAGTTCTTC. Protein product: CASSPASGGDNEQFF.

The CDR3 nucleotides are TGTGCCAGCAGTGAACGGGGGAGACAGCCCAATCAGCCCCAGCATTTT. This sequence encodes CASSERGRQPNQPQHF. The gene calls are TRBV2 and TRBJ1-5; a weak D match, TRBD1 (5 bases). Germline V gene data show CDR1 as SNHLY and CDR2 as FYNNEI. The CDR3 has 16 residues. V was cut by 2 bases and J by 3 bases, with 14 bases left in between.

This clone was seen a few times. This rearrangement joins TRBV5-1 to TRBJ2-3; 10 bases match TRBD2. The CDR3 contains 15 residues. Germline-derived CDR1 and CDR2 are SGHRS and YFSETQ. V lost 1 base, J lost 3 bases, and 2 bases stayed unmatched. The CDR3 spells CASSLIAGGTDTQYF. The CDR3 DNA reads TGCGCCAGCAGCTTGATAGCGGGAGGTACAGATACGCAGTATTTT. The full variable domain, its missing parts supplied by reference TRBV5-1 and TRBJ2-3, is KAGVTQTPRYLIKTRGQQVTLSCSPISGHRSVSWYQQTPGQGLQFLFEYFSETQRNKGNFPGRFSGRQFSNSRSEMNVSTLELGDSALYLCASSLIAGGTDTQYFGPGTRLTVL.

The chain links TRBV30 to TRBJ1-2; D is possibly TRBD1 (6 bases). This CDR3 region has 13 residues. Germline loops: CDR1 GTSNPN, CDR2 SVGIG (reference sequence). Trimming took 7 bases from V and 8 from J, leaving 20 bases between them. CDR3 loop: CAFTPLLTGGYTF. In DNA, the CDR3 is TGTGCCTTTACCCCGCTATTGACAGGCGGCTACACCTTC.

The J gene is TRBJ1-1, the V gene TRBV29-1, with D tentatively TRBD1 (6 bases). There are 11 residues in the CDR3. Trimming shortened V by 6 bases and J by 4 bases, and 9 bases separated the two germline ends. Germline lookup yields CDR1 SQVTM and CDR2 ANQGSEA. CDR3 residues: CSVRGTTEAFF. As DNA, the CDR3 is TGCAGCGTCAGGGGCACCACTGAAGCTTTCTTT.

This chain links TRBV6-1 with TRBJ1-6, with D unclear. Trimming cost V 1 base and J 10 bases, with 17 bases left between them. The V gene's germline CDR1 is MNHNS and CDR2 SASEGT. The CDR3 runs to 16 residues. The chain's CDR3 is CASSEVAAGSGSPLHF. The CDR3 nucleotides are TGTGCCAGCAGTGAAGTGGCAGCGGGCTCGGGGTCACCCCTCCACTTT.

This rearrangement joins TRBV19 to TRBJ2-2, with 8 positions matching TRBD1. V shed 2 bases and J 1 base; nucleotides not matched to a gene: 3. The CDR3 loop spans 16 amino acids. Germline V gives CDR1 LNHDA, CDR2 SQIVND (reference sequence). Here the CDR3 DNA reads TGTGCCAGTAGTATACAGGGGGCGTGGAACACCGGGGAGCTGTTTTTT. Translation: CASSIQGAWNTGELFF.

This sequence joins TRBV5-1 and TRBJ2-5; 9 bases map to TRBD1. V trimming: 3 bases; J trimming: 3 bases; junction bases outside the gene matches: 0. This CDR3 is built from 13 residues. Germline V gene lookup returns CDR1 SGHRS and CDR2 YFSETQ. The CDR3 sequence is CASSWDREETQYF. The CDR3 DNA reads TGCGCCAGCAGCTGGGACAGGGAAGAGACCCAGTACTTC.

In the case of this clone: The same CDR3 is also encoded by other DNA sequences in this sample. The chain couples TRBV27 to TRBJ2-7, with 8 positions matching TRBD2. The CDR3 sequence is 15 residues long. Trimming removed 6 bases from V and 1 base from J; junction bases left unmatched: 8. Germline-derived CDR1 and CDR2 are MNHEY and SMNVEV (reference sequence). CDR3 protein: CASSQLAAPSYEQYF. The CDR3 nucleotides are TGTGCCAGCAGCCAACTAGCGGCGCCTTCCTACGAGCAGTACTTC.

This clone occurred a few times. The rearrangement links TRBV19 to TRBJ2-5; D call uncertain. Germline CDR1 reads LNHDA; CDR2 reads SQIVND (reference sequence). This CDR3 contains 13 residues. Deletions cut 4 bases from V and 5 bases from J, with 11 bases between. This CDR3 is CASSTLPRETQYF. DNA for the CDR3: TGTGCCAGTAGTACCCTTCCGAGGGAGACCCAGTACTTC.

This clone has a handful of counts. The chain joins TRBV14 to TRBJ1-6; D ambiguous. The CDR3 extends over 11 amino acids. The germline V and J ends were trimmed by 4 bases and 12 bases, with 7 bases remaining between them. Germline assignment: CDR1 SGHDN and CDR2 FVKESK. The CDR3 nucleotides read TGTGCCAGCAGCCTCCGCGGACCCCTCCACTTT. Residues: CASSLRGPLHF. The entire variable domain, with the rest obtained from reference TRBV14 and TRBJ1-6, is as follows: EAGVTQFPSHSVIEKGQTVTLRCDPISGHDNLYWYRRVMGKEIKFLLHFVKESKQDESGMPNNRFLAERTGGTYSTLKVQPAELEDSGVYFCASSLRGPLHFGNGTRLTVT.

V usage is TRBV7-9 and J usage is TRBJ2-3; 8 bases fit TRBD1. This CDR3 has 15 amino acids. The V segment lost 1 base and the J segment 6 bases; nucleotides outside the gene matches: 6. The germline V gene encodes CDR1 SEHNR and CDR2 FQNEAQ (reference sequence). The chain's CDR3 is CASSLGDRSRDTQYF. The CDR3 nucleotides read TGTGCCAGCAGCTTAGGGGACAGGAGCCGGGATACGCAGTATTTT.

The chain employs TRBV9 and TRBJ2-1; no reliable D call. CDR1 SGDLS and CDR2 YYNGEE come from the germline V gene. V was shortened by 2 bases and J by 4 bases, with 13 bases between the two germline ends. The length of the CDR3 is 15 residues. The CDR3 reads CASSVTTDSYNEQFF. DNA of the CDR3: TGTGCCAGCAGCGTGACCACCGACTCGTACAATGAGCAGTTCTTC.

The V and J genes are TRBV7-2 and TRBJ2-2; TRBD2 is a possible D gene (5 bases). This CDR3 has 14 residues. The V end lost 5 bases, the J end lost 1 base, and 8 bases lay between the germline ends. CDR1 is SGHTA, CDR2 FQGNSA, per germline. CDR3 sequence (DNA): TGTGCCAGCAGCGTTAGCGTGAACACCGGGGAGCTGTTTTTT. This encodes CASSVSVNTGELFF. Filled out from reference TRBV7-2 and TRBJ2-2, the complete variable domain reads GAGVSQSPSNKVTEKGKDVELRCDPISGHTALYWYRQSLGQGLEFLIYFQGNSAPDKSGLPSDRFSAERTGGSVSTLTIQRTQQEDSAVYLCASSVSVNTGELFFGEGSRLTVL.

J is TRBJ1-1 and V is TRBV18; TRBD1 matches 7 bases. The CDR3 extends over 15 amino acids. CDR1 KGHSH and CDR2 LQKENI come from the germline V gene. The trim removed 3 bases at V and 4 bases at J, leaving 8 bases unmatched. CDR3 coding DNA: TGTGCCAGCTCACCCGAACAGGGGTACACCACTGAAGCTTTCTTT. This codes for CASSPEQGYTTEAFF.

This clone has more than one count but fewer than ten. The chain uses TRBV18 and TRBJ1-3; 10 bases align to TRBD1. Germline loops: CDR1 KGHSH, CDR2 LQKENI. Losses at the gene ends were 3 bases for V and 2 bases for J; bases not matched to a gene: 4. The CDR3 is made up of 16 amino acids. DNA of the CDR3: TGTGCCAGCTCACCTCGACAGGGGGCGCCTGGAAACACCATATATTTT. Translated: CASSPRQGAPGNTIYF.

About this clone: An end of the junction differs from the germline gene, which may be a read error. The chain has TRBV7-6 and TRBJ1-1, with D possibly being TRBD1 (5 bases). This CDR3 contains 13 residues. The germline V gene encodes CDR1 SGHVS and CDR2 FNYEAQ. The CDR3 DNA reads TGTGCCAGCAGCCCTACCTTACAAGGGGCTGGGATCTTT. This codes for CASSPTLQGAGIF.

The gene calls are TRBV27 and TRBJ2-1; 7 nucleotides align to TRBD2. Germline values: CDR1 MNHEY, CDR2 SMNVEV (reference sequence). J gave up 14 bases and V 4 bases, and 17 bases lay outside the gene matches. This CDR3 is 15 amino acids long. CDR3 sequence (DNA): TGTGCCAGCAGTTCCTACGGGGAGGGTCTTGGTTTGGAGTTCTTC. Its protein is CASSSYGEGLGLEFF.

The genes are TRBV28 and TRBJ1-6, with D hard to call. Trimming removed 5 bases at V and 0 bases at J, with 14 bases between. CDR3 length: 17 residues. From germline, CDR1 is MDHEN and CDR2 SYDVKM. The CDR3: CASSHSRQSSYNSPLHF. The CDR3 DNA reads as TGTGCCAGCAGTCACTCCAGGCAGAGCTCCTATAATTCACCCCTCCACTTT.